This entry is about one T cell receptor (beta chain). This sample stems from a study of cytomegalovirus exposure and HLA in healthy donors. The CDR3 has 13 amino acids. Per the germline V gene, CDR1 is SGHTA and CDR2 is FQGNSA. Trimming left V 4 bases short and J 9 bases short, with 13 bases between. In the PCR, 60 Vbeta and 13 Jbeta primers were used. Produced via immunoSEQ multiplex PCR; TCRdb's table is partial and in-frame only. The sample lists roughly 56,000 clones, 75% to 85% occurring once. The sequence came from a man over 45 in good health and CMV-seropositive. The source material was PBMCs. The chain couples TRBV7-2 to TRBJ1-5; possibly TRBD1 for D (5 bases). CDR3 residues: CASSSPGLGPQHF. CDR3 nucleotides: TGTGCCAGCAGCTCTCCGGGACTGGGGCCCCAGCATTTT.